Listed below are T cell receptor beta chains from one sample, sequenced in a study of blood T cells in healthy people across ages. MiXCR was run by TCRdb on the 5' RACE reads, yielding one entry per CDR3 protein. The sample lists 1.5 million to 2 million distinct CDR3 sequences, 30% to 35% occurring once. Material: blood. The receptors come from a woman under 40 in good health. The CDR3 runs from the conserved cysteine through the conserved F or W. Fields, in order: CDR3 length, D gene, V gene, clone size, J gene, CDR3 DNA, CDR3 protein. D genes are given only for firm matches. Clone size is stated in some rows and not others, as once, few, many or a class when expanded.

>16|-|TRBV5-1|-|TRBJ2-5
TGCGCCAGCAGCTCCCGGGACTCCAGGTACCAAGAGACCCAGTACTTC
CASSSRDSRYQETQYF
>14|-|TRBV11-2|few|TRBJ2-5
TGTGCCAGCAGCTTAGATGGGGGATGGGAGACCCAGTACTTC
CASSLDGGWETQYF
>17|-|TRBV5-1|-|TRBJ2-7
TGCGCCAGCAGCTTGGCTCTGGGGGAGCACCGACTCTACGAGCAGTACTTC
CASSLALGEHRLYEQYF
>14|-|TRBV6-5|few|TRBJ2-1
TGTGCCAGCAGTTACTCCGGGGGTCCGGGTGAGCAGTTCTTC
CASSYSGGPGEQFF
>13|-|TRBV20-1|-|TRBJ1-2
TGCAGTGCTAGTGGTCTAGGAGGGCTGGGCTACACCTTC
CSASGLGGLGYTF
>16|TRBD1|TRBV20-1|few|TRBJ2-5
TGCAGTGCTAGAGATCTAAGAAGACAGGGAAGGGAGACCCAGTACTTC
CSARDLRRQGRETQYF
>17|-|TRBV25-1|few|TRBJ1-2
TGTGCCAGCAGTCCTATGGGACCTTCACTCTACTCGGGGGGCTACACCTTC
CASSPMGPSLYSGGYTF
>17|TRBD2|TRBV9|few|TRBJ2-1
TGTGCCAGCAGCGTAGGGGGTGGGACTAGCCGGTACAATGAGCAGTTCTTC
CASSVGGGTSRYNEQFF
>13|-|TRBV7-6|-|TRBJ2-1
TGTGCCAGCAGCCGAAGCTATGACAATGGGCAGTTCTTC
CASSRSYDNGQFF
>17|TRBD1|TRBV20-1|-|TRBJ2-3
TGCAGTGCTAGACCGAATCGGGGGACAGGGGAAACAGATACGCAGTATTTT
CSARPNRGTGETDTQYF
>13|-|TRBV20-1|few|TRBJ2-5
TGCAGTGCAACCGGGACCCTGCGGGAGACCCAGTACTTC
CSATGTLRETQYF
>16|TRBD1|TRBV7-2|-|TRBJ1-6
TGTGCCAGCAGTTCCCTGGACAGGGAGCATAATTCACCCCTCCACTTT
CASSSLDREHNSPLHF
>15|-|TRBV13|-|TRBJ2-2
TGTGCCAGCATGGGGGGCAGCCCAGAGACCGGGGAGCTGTTTTTT
CASMGGSPETGELFF
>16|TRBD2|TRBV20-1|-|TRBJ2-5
TGCAGTGCTAGGGATCAGTCCGGGAGGTACCAAGAGACCCAGTACTTC
CSARDQSGRYQETQYF
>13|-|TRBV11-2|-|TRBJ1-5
TGTGCCAGCAGCTTAAGTCCGGATCAGCCCCAGCATTTT
CASSLSPDQPQHF
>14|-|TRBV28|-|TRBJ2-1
TGTGCCAGCAGACCGACTGGAACCTACAATGAGCAGTTCTTC
CASRPTGTYNEQFF
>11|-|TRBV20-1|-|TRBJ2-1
TGCAGTGCCCTAGAGGGTAATGAGCAGTTCTTC
CSALEGNEQFF
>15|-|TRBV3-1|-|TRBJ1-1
TGTGCCAGCAGCCGCAACATGGAGGTTGGCACTGAAGCTTTCTTT
CASSRNMEVGTEAFF
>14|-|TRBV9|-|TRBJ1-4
TGTGCCAGCAGCGTAGGCGGGGATTTTAAAAAACTGTTTTTT
CASSVGGDFKKLFF
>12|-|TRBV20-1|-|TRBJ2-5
TGCAGTGCTAGTATCGGATCTGAGACCCAGTACTTC
CSASIGSETQYF
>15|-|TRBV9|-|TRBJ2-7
TGTGCCGGCAGCGTAGGAGGGGGGACCTCCTACGAGCAGTACTTC
CAGSVGGGTSYEQYF
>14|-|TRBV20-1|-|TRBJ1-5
TGCAGTGCTAAAACAGGGTTCGGCAATCAGCCCCAGCATTTT
CSAKTGFGNQPQHF
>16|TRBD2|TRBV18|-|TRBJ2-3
TGTGCCAGCTCACCACGACTAGCGGGGGGCCCCGATACGCAGTATTTT
CASSPRLAGGPDTQYF
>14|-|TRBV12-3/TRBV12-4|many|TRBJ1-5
TGTGCCAGCAGTGGGGGTGGGTTGAATCAGCCCCAGCATTTT
CASSGGGLNQPQHF
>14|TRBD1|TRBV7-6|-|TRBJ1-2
TGTGCCAGCAGCTTGGTCGAACAGGGGTGTGGCTACACCTTC
CASSLVEQGCGYTF
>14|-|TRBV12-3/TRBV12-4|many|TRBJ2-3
TGTGCCAGCAGCTTAGCGGTTAGCACAGATACGCAGTATTTT
CASSLAVSTDTQYF
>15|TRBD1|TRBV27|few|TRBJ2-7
TGTGCCAGCAGTGGACAGGGTGGATATTCCTACGAGCAGTACTTC
CASSGQGGYSYEQYF
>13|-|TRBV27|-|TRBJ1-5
TGTGCCAGCAGTTTATCCTTTACGTGGCCCCAGCATTTT
CASSLSFTWPQHF
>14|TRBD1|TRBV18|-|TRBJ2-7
TGTGCCAGCTCAAACGGACAGGCTGGGGGCGAGCAGTACTTC
CASSNGQAGGEQYF
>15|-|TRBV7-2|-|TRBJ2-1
TGTGCCAGCAGCTGGGCAGGGAGCTCCTACAATGAGCAGTTCTTC
CASSWAGSSYNEQFF
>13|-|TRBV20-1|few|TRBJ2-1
TGCAGTGCTAATAGCGACTCCTACAATGAGCAGTTCTTC
CSANSDSYNEQFF
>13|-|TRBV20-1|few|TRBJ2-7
TGCAGTGCTGAGAGGACCGACAGGTTGGAGCAGTACTTC
CSAERTDRLEQYF
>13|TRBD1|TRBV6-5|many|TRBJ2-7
TGTGCCAGCAGCCACCCAGGGGGACGCGAGCAGTACTTC
CASSHPGGREQYF
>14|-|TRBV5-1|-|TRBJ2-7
TGCGCCAGCAGCTTGTACGGCCTCCAAAGTACCCAGTACTTC
CASSLYGLQSTQYF
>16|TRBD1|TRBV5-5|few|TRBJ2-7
TGTGCCAGCAGCTTGGCCAGGGGGAAAGCCACCTACGAGCAGTACTTC
CASSLARGKATYEQYF
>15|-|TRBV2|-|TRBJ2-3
TGTGCCAGCAGGAGACGGCGGTTAGAGCCAGATACGCAGTATTTT
CASRRRRLEPDTQYF
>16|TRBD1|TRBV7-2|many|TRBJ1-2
TGTGCCAGCAGCCTCACCGCCGGGACAGCGACCTATGGCTACACCTTC
CASSLTAGTATYGYTF
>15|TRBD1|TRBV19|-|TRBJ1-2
TGTGCCAGTAGTGTCCGGGACAGCGCGAACTATGGCTACACCTTC
CASSVRDSANYGYTF
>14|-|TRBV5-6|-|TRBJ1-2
TGTGCCAGCAGCTTTGCTAGGATGAACTATGGCTACACCTTC
CASSFARMNYGYTF
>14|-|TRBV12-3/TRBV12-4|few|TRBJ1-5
TGTGCCAGCAGTTCCGGTAGGGAGTATCAGCCCCAGCATTTT
CASSSGREYQPQHF
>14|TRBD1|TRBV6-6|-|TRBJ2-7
TGTGCCAGCACCCCCTCGGGACAGACCTACGAGCAGTACTTC
CASTPSGQTYEQYF